This TCR beta chain was sequenced for a study of beta chain features in type 1 diabetes. At the level of the study: Regarding age, gender and cell yields, patients proved similar to healthy donors. All samples yielded 85 million to 130 million examined sorted cells. Whole-study findings and limits: Patients showed naive, central memory and Treg TCRB repertoires that appeared more similar than those of healthy donors.

Via the markers CD45RO/CCR7/CD25/CD127/CD95/CD27, stem cell-like memory, regulatory, central memory and naive CD4+ cells were sorted. This clone turned up a few times. Its matching antigen is unknown. As every portion of the isolated RNA was reverse transcribed, the sequencing read expressed TCRB transcripts. Repertoires were generated with immunoSEQ multiplex PCR, while TCRdb's copy carries only in-frame clones and drops some. The sample shows about 290,000 clones, about 8% of them seen only once. The CDR3 loop spans 16 amino acids. Germline CDR1 is SGDLS and CDR2 is YYNGEE. V lost 4 bases and J lost 0, with 14 bases in between.

The TCR was taken from a woman younger than 30 in good health. The J gene is TRBJ2-1, the V gene TRBV9; D perhaps matches TRBD2 (6 bases). Sample: central memory CD4+ T cells from blood. For the CDR3, the DNA is TGTGCCAGCAGCCCGTATAGCGGTAGCTCCTACAATGAGCAGTTCTTC. Translated: CASSPYSGSSYNEQFF.